This is a list of T cell receptor beta chains from one sample in a study of shared T cell receptors in the human thymus. TCRdb keeps only in-frame clones here, not all; method: immunoSEQ multiplex PCR. The table lists hundreds of thousands of clones, 70% to 90% of them singletons. The data also belong to a second study, concerning human thymus T cells.

Sequencing was performed on thymocytes. All receptors derive from a boy younger than two with a congenital heart defect. Both conserved end residues are trimmed from each CDR3. Fields, in order: CDR3 protein, J gene, V gene, clone size. The size of a clone is reported for some rows only, either as once, few or many, or as a class for expanded clones.

ASSLVPLTSMGTDTQY,TRBJ2-3,TRBV5-6,.
ASSLAFGTRSYEQY,TRBJ2-7,TRBV5-1,once
ASSPQWDRGNYGYT,TRBJ1-2,TRBV9,.
ASSAGGTSGYNEQF,TRBJ2-1,TRBV2,.
ASSPRTGWHYEQY,TRBJ2-7,TRBV7-6,.
ASSPPGAAPRETQY,TRBJ2-5,TRBV2,.
ASSRTDRSYEQY,TRBJ2-7,TRBV27,.
ASSQAGTGEQPQH,TRBJ1-5,TRBV4-1,.
ASSVLGQGGSKEQF,TRBJ2-1,TRBV9,.
ASSYAGGTGDTQY,TRBJ2-3,TRBV6-5,.
ATTGGGGAGQPQH,TRBJ1-5,TRBV10-3,.
SARDFTVTF,TRBJ1-1,TRBV20-1,once
ASKVGEGLAGVGTGELF,TRBJ2-2,TRBV5-1,.
ASSDVAGSAYNEQF,TRBJ2-1,TRBV9,.
ASSQGADRNYQPQH,TRBJ1-5,TRBV4-1,.
ASSPWGGEKGLSDTQY,TRBJ2-3,TRBV4-2,few
ASSGILAGGGTDTQY,TRBJ2-3,TRBV4-3,.
ATSSGGTDRNTIY,TRBJ1-3,TRBV15,.
TSSPGQGQLIPRAF,TRBJ1-1,TRBV19,.
ASSLGQGGFTEAF,TRBJ1-1,TRBV28,.
ASSLEYPGQPNTGELF,TRBJ2-2,TRBV7-9,.
ASSPSTGASGNTIY,TRBJ1-3,TRBV5-1,.
ASSHLEGTDTQY,TRBJ2-3,TRBV19,few
ASSRHRDYGFEAF,TRBJ1-1,TRBV4-3,.
ASSRQYNQPQH,TRBJ1-5,TRBV5-6,once
ASSIARRQETKNSNQPQH,TRBJ1-5,TRBV19,once
ASSLLRQGDSNQPQH,TRBJ1-5,TRBV5-6,.
ASSLPYSGPSSYEQY,TRBJ2-7,TRBV5-6,.
AWSVRTGPYEQY,TRBJ2-7,TRBV30,.
SAMGPQPQH,TRBJ1-5,TRBV20-1,.
ASSQRGTPLH,TRBJ1-6,TRBV14,.